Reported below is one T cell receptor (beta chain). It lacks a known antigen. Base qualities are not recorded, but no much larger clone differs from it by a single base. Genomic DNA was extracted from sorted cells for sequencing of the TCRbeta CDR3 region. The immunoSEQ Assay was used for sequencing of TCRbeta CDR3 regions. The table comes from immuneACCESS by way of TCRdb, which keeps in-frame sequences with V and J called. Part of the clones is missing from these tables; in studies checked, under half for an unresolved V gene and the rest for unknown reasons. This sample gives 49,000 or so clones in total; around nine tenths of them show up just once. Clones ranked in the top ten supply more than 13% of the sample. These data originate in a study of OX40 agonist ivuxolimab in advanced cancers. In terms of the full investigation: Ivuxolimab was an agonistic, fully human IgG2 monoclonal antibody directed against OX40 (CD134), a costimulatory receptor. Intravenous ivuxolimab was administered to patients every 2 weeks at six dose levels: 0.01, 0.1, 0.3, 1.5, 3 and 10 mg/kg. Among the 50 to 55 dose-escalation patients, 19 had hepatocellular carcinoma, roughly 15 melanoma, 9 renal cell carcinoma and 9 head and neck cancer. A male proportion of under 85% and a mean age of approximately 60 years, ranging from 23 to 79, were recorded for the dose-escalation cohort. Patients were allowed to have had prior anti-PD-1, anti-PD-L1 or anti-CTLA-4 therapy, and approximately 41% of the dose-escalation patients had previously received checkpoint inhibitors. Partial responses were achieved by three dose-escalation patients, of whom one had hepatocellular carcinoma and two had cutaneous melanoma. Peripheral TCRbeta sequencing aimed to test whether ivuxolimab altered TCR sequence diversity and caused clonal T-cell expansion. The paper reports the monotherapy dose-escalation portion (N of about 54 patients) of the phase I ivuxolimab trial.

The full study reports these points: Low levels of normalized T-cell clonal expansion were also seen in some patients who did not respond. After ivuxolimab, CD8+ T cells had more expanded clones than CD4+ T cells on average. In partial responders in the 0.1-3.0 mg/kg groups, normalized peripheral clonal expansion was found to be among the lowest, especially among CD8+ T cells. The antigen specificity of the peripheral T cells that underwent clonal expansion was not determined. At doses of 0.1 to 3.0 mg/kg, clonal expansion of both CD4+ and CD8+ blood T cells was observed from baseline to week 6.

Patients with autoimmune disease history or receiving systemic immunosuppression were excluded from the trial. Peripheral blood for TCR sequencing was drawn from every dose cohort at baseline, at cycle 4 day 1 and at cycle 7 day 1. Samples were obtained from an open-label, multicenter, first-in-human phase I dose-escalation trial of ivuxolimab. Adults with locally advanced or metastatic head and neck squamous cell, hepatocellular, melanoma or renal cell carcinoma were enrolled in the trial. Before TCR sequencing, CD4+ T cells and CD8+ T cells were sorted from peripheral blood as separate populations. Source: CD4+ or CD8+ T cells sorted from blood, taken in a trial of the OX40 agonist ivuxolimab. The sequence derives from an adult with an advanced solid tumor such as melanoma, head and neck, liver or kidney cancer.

Read as DNA, the sequence is TGTGCCAGCAGCTTAGATATCGCCGATGCCTACGAGCAGTACTTC. The resulting protein is CASSLDIADAYEQYF. The chain is assembled from TRBV11-2 and TRBJ2-7, with the D gene not confidently named. Based on the germline V gene, the CDR1 and CDR2 sequences are SGHAT and FQNNGV. Spanning cysteine to phenylalanine, the CDR3 consists of 15 amino acids. Only the CDR3 portion is preserved as DNA: 45 bases, with reading frame beginning at the first base. V loses 0 bases of germline sequence and J loses 2 bases, and the interval between the two ends is 11 bases.